The 8 T cell receptor beta chains below all came from one sample that was sequenced in a study of blood T cell repertoires in COVID-19. Some clones are missing from TCRdb's copy, which holds only in-frame ones; the method was immunoSEQ multiplex PCR. Among roughly 320,000 clones listed, roughly nine tenths were seen once. The sample was peripheral blood. The receptors stem from a woman aged 30 to 39 with COVID-19, enrolled during active disease.

The chain has TRBV2 and TRBJ1-1, with TRBD1 as a possible D gene (5 bases). V was cut by 6 bases and J by 0 bases, with 20 bases left in between. CDR1 is SNHLY and CDR2 is FYNNEI in the germline V gene. The CDR3 has 17 amino acids. The CDR3 reads CASSRSQGEPMNTEAFF. As DNA, the CDR3 is TGTGCCAGCAGCAGAAGTCAGGGTGAGCCAATGAACACTGAAGCTTTCTTT.

The V gene is TRBV21-1, the J gene TRBJ2-3; TRBD2, as called in the table, went unchecked against the DNA. TRBV21-1 is a recognized pseudogene. The CDR3 extends over 17 amino acids. The CDR3 sequence: CASSPLFSGARTDTQYF. In nucleotides, the CDR3 is TGTGCCAGCAGCCCTCTCTTCAGCGGGGCCCGCACAGATACGCAGTATTTT.

V gene TRBV27 combines with J gene TRBJ1-6; TRBD1 matches 8 bases. With 6 bases clipped from V and 15 bases from J, the junction kept 13 bases outside the gene matches. CDR3 length: 14 amino acids. The germline gives CDR1 MNHEY, CDR2 SMNVEV (reference sequence). As DNA, the CDR3 is TGTGCCAGCAGATACGACAGGGGTTATTCAGGCCTCCACTTT. As protein: CASRYDRGYSGLHF.

The V gene is TRBV7-9, the J gene TRBJ1-5; 8 positions agree with TRBD1. The CDR3 is 17 amino acids. The ends lost 3 bases at V and 6 bases at J; junction bases unmatched: 13. CDR1 and CDR2 from the germline V gene are SEHNR and FQNEAQ (reference sequence). CDR3 DNA: TGTGCCAGCAGCTTTTTTGGAGCAGGGGGCGGCGGTCAGCCCCAGCATTTT. Protein: CASSFFGAGGGGQPQHF.

V is TRBV6-5 and J is TRBJ2-1; 14 nucleotides agree with TRBD2. The V segment lost 6 bases and the J segment 6 bases; nucleotides outside the gene matches: 4. This CDR3 contains 15 residues. Germline CDR1 and CDR2: MNHEY and SVGAGI. CDR3 in DNA: TGTGCCAGCAGGGAGACTAGCGGGGGGGCCAATGAGCAGTTCTTC. Encoded protein: CASRETSGGANEQFF.

This chain links TRBV3-1 (or the pseudogene TRBV3-2) with TRBJ2-6; tentatively, D is TRBD2 (5 bases). Trimming took off 3 bases at V and 4 bases at J, with 16 bases between the two ends. Germline lookup yields CDR1 LGHDT and CDR2 YNNKEL (reference sequence). The CDR3 extends over 17 amino acids. The DNA for the CDR3 is TGTGCCAGCAGCCAGGAGGACGCCTCGAGAGGGGCCAACGTCCTGACTTTC. The encoded protein is CASSQEDASRGANVLTF.

The J gene is TRBJ1-2, the V gene TRBV18, with 11 bases aligning to TRBD1. V lost 3 bases and J lost 8; bases outside the gene matches: 5. The CDR3 extends over 14 amino acids. Germline loops: CDR1 KGHSH, CDR2 LQKENI. The CDR3 DNA is TGTGCCAGCTCACCGGACAGGGGGCTTCGGGGCTACACCTTC. Protein: CASSPDRGLRGYTF.

The DNA for the CDR3 is TGTGCCAGTACCGCGGCGCAGGGGGCCACCGGCTATGGCTACACCTTC. Amino acids: CASTAAQGATGYGYTF. The chain uses TRBV19 and TRBJ1-2; 8 bases are shared with TRBD1. Trimming took 7 bases from V and 4 from J; bases not matched to a gene: 14. Per germline, CDR1 LNHDA and CDR2 SQIVND (reference sequence). CDR3 size: 16 residues.